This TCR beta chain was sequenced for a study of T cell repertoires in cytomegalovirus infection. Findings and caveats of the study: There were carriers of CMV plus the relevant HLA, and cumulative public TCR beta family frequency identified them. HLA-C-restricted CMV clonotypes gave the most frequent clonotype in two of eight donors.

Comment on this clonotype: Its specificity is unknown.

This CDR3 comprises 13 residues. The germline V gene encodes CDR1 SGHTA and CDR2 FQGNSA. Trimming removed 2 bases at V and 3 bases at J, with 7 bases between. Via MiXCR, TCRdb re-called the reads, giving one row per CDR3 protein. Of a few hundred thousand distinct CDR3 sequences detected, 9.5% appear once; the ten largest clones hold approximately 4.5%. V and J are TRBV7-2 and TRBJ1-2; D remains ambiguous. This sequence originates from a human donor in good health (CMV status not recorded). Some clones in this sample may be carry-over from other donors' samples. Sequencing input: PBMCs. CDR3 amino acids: CASSLYTDYGYTF. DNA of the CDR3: TGTGCCAGCAGCTTATATACGGACTATGGCTACACCTTC.